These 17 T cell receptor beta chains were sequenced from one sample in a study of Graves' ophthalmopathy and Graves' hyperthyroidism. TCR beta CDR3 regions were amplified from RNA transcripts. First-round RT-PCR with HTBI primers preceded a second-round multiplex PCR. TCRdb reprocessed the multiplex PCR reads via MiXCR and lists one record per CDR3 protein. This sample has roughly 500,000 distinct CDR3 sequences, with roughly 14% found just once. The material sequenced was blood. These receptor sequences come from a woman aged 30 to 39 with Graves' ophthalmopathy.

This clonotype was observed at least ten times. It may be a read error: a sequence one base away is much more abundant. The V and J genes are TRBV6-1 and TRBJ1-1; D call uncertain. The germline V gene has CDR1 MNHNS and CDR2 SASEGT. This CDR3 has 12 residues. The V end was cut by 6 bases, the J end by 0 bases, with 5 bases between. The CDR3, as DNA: TGTGCCAGCAGACGATTGAACACTGAAGCTTTCTTT. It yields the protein CASRRLNTEAFF.

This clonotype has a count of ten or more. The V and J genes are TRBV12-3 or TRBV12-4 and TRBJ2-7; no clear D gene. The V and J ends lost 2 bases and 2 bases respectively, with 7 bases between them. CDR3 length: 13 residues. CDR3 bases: TGTGCCAGCAGTTTATACCAACCCTACGAGCAGTACTTC. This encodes CASSLYQPYEQYF.

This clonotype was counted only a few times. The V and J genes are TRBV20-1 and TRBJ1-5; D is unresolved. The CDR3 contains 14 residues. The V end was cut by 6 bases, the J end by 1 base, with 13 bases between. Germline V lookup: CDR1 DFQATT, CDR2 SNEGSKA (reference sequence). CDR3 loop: CSAPSTDSNQPQHF. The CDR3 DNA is TGCAGTGCGCCCTCCACAGACAGCAATCAGCCCCAGCATTTT.

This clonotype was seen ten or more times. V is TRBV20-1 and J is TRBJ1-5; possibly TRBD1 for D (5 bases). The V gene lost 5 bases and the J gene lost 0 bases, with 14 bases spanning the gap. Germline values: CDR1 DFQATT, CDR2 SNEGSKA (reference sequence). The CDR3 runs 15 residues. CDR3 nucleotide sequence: TGCAGTGCTGGGGGGGAGGCACGTAGCAATCAGCCCCAGCATTTT. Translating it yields CSAGGEARSNQPQHF.

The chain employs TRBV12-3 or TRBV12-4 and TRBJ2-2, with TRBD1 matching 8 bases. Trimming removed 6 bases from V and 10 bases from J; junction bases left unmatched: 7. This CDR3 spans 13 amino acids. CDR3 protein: CASSAQGAEELFF. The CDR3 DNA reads TGTGCCAGCAGCGCCCAGGGGGCCGAGGAGCTGTTTTTT.

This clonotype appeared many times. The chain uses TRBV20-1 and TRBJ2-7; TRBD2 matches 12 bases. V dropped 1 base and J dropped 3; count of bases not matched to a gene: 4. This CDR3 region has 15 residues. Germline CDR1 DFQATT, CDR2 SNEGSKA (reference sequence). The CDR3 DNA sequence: TGCAGTGCTAGAGGGCTAGCGGGAGGGTTCTACGAGCAGTACTTC. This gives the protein CSARGLAGGFYEQYF.

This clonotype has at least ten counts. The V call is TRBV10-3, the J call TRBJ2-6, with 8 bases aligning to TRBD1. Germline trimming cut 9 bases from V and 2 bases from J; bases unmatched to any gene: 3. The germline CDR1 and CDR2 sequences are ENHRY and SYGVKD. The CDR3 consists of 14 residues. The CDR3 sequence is CAISRGPGANVLTF. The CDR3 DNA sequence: TGTGCCATTAGCAGGGGGCCTGGGGCCAACGTCCTGACTTTC.

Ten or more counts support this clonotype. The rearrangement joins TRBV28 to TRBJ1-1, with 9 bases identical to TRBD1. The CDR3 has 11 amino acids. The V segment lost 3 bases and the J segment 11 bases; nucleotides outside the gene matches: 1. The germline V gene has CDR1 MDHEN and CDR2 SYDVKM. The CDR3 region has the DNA TGTGCCAGCAGTTTTGGGACAGGGGCTTTCTTT. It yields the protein CASSFGTGAFF.

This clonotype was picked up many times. DNA for the CDR3: TGTGCCAGTAGTATCCAAGCGGGGGGGACGCCCGCTGAGCAGTTCTTC. As protein: CASSIQAGGTPAEQFF. The chain combines TRBV19 with TRBJ2-1, with 10 bases identical to TRBD2. Per germline, CDR1 LNHDA and CDR2 SQIVND (reference sequence). CDR3 length: 16 residues. V was pared by 3 bases and J by 9 bases, with 11 bases of the junction left unmatched.

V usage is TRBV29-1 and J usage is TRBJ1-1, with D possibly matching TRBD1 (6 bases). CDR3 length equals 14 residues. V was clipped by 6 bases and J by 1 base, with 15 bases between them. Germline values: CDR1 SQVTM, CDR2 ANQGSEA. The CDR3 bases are TGCAGCGTGGGGGTGCGGGGGCAGAACACTGAAGCTTTCTTT. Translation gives CSVGVRGQNTEAFF. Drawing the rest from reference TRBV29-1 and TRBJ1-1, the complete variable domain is SAVISQKPSRDICQRGTSLTIQCQVDSQVTMMFWYRQQPGQSLTLIATANQGSEATYESGFVIDKFPISRPNLTFSTLTVSNMSPEDSSIYLCSVGVRGQNTEAFFGQGTRLTVV.

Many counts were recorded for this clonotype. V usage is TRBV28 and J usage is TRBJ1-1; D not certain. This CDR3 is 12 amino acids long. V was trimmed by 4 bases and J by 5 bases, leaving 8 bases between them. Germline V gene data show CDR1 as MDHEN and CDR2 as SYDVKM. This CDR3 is CASSSPTTEAFF. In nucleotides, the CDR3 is TGTGCCAGCAGTTCCCCCACAACTGAAGCTTTCTTT. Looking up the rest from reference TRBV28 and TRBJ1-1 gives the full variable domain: DVKVTQSSRYLVKRTGEKVFLECVQDMDHENMFWYRQDPGLGLRLIYFSYDVKMKEKGDIPEGYSVSREKKERFSLILESASTNQTSMYLCASSSPTTEAFFGQGTRLTVV.

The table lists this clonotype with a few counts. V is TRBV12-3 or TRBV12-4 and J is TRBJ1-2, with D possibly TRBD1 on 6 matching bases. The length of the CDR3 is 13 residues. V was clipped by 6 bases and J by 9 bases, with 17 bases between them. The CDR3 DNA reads TGTGCCAGCAGCACCCGGACAGAGTGGCGCTACACCTTC. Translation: CASSTRTEWRYTF.

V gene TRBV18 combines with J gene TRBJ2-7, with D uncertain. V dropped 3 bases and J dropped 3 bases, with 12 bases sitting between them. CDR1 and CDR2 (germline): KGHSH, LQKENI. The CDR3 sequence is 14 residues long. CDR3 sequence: CASSPRVKNYEQYF. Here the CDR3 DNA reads TGTGCCAGCTCACCTCGGGTGAAGAACTACGAGCAGTACTTC.

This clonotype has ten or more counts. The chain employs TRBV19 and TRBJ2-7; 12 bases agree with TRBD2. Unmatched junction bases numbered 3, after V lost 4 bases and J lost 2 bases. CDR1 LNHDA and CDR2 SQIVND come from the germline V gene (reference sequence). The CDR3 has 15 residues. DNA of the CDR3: TGTGCCAGTAGTACCACTAGCGGGGGGCCCTACGAGCAGTACTTC. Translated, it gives CASSTTSGGPYEQYF.

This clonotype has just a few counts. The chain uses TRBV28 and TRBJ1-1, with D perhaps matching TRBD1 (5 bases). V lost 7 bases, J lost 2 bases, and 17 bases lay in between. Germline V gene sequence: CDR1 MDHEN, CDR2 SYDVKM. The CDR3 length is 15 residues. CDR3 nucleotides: TGTGCCAGCAAAATGGCGGGGGTGTCTAACACTGAAGCTTTCTTT. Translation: CASKMAGVSNTEAFF.

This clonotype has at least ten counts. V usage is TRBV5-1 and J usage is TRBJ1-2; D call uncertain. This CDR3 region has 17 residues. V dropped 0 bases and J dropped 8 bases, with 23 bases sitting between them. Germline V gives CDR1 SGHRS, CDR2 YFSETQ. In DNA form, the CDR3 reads TGCGCCAGCAGCTTGGACGACACTAGGGCGAGAATGGAAGGCTACACCTTC. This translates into CASSLDDTRARMEGYTF.

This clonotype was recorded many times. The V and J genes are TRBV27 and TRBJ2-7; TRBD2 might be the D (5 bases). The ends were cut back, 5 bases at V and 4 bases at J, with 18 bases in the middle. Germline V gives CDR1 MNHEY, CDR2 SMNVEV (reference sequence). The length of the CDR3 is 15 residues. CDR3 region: CASSPPGAVAYEQYF. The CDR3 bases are TGTGCCAGCAGTCCCCCCGGAGCGGTGGCGTACGAGCAGTACTTC.